A selection of T cell receptor beta chains follows, all from one sample in a study of T cells after posttransplantation cyclophosphamide. Assay used: immunoSEQ multiplex PCR; TCRdb lists only in-frame clones, some missing. The table records roughly 16,000 clones, 85% of them present only once. The sample in question was PBMCs, obtained after allogeneic stem cell transplant with calcineurin inhibitor and methotrexate. The receptors shown here come from a female patient aged 18 to 35 who received an allogeneic stem cell transplant from an unrelated donor, was CMV-positive, and had acute and chronic GVHD. Part of the T cells may come from the graft donor. The CDR3 runs from the conserved cysteine through the conserved F or W. The D gene is left open where the match is weak. The size field is filled for only some rows; it gives once, few, many or a size class.

d_call | j_call | v_call | cdr3_length | clone_size | cdr3_aa | cdr3_nt
TRBD2 | TRBJ2-5 | TRBV18 | 15 | - | CASSTPSGKGETQYF | TGTGCCAGCTCCACTCCTAGCGGGAAGGGAGAGACCCAGTACTTC
TRBD2 | TRBJ2-1 | TRBV10-3 | 18 | - | CAISESKEASGRRDEQFF | TGTGCCATCAGTGAGTCTAAGGAGGCTAGCGGGAGGAGGGATGAGCAGTTCTTC
- | TRBJ2-7 | TRBV29-1 | 16 | - | CSVEDGRTADSYEQYF | TGCAGCGTTGAAGACGGGAGGACAGCAGATTCCTACGAGCAGTACTTC
TRBD1 | TRBJ1-1 | TRBV5-1 | 15 | - | CASSLGQGAYTEAFF | TGCGCCAGCAGCTTGGGGCAGGGGGCGTACACTGAAGCTTTCTTT
TRBD2 | TRBJ2-1 | TRBV7-9 | 14 | - | CASSELGLGDEQFF | TGTGCCAGCAGCGAATTGGGACTAGGAGATGAGCAGTTCTTC
- | TRBJ2-5 | TRBV7-9 | 14 | - | CASTVGGLQETQYF | TGTGCCAGCACTGTTGGGGGCCTCCAAGAGACCCAGTACTTC
TRBD2 | TRBJ2-1 | TRBV9 | 16 | - | CASSAGGRERYNEQFF | TGTGCCAGCAGCGCTGGGGGGAGGGAGAGGTACAATGAGCAGTTCTTC
- | TRBJ1-5 | TRBV30 | 14 | - | CAWSSTGGNQPQHF | TGTGCCTGGAGCTCGACGGGAGGCAATCAGCCCCAGCATTTT
TRBD2 | TRBJ2-3 | TRBV5-1 | 15 | - | CASSLGLAGVDTQYF | TGCGCCAGCAGCTTGGGACTAGCGGGAGTAGATACGCAGTATTTT
TRBD2 | TRBJ2-1 | TRBV11-2 | 15 | - | CASSLDGLAGGAQFF | TGTGCCAGCAGCTTAGATGGACTAGCGGGAGGTGCGCAGTTCTTC
- | TRBJ2-7 | TRBV6-1 | 13 | - | CASSRASFYEQYF | TGTGCCAGCAGTCGGGCTAGCTTCTACGAGCAGTACTTC
TRBD1 | TRBJ2-7 | TRBV27 | 19 | - | CASRQSPTQRDSYSYEQYF | TGTGCCAGCAGGCAAAGCCCCACACAACGGGACAGTTATTCCTACGAGCAGTACTTC
TRBD2 | TRBJ2-1 | TRBV27 | 16 | - | CASSPTGLAPYNEQFF | TGTGCCAGCAGTCCAACGGGACTAGCGCCTTACAATGAGCAGTTCTTC
- | TRBJ1-1 | TRBV9 | 14 | - | CASSVSTVNTEAFF | TGTGCCAGCAGCGTTTCTACGGTGAACACTGAAGCTTTCTTT
TRBD2 | TRBJ2-2 | TRBV29-1 | 15 | - | CSVGETSGRTGELFF | TGCAGCGTTGGGGAGACTAGCGGGAGGACCGGGGAGCTGTTTTTT
- | TRBJ1-4 | TRBV7-9 | 14 | - | CASSLEGAYEKLFF | TGTGCCAGCAGCTTAGAAGGGGCCTATGAAAAACTGTTTTTT
TRBD1 | TRBJ2-7 | TRBV7-6 | 15 | - | CASSLEGTGGGEQYF | TGTGCCAGCAGCTTAGAAGGGACAGGGGGAGGCGAGCAGTACTTC
- | TRBJ2-4 | TRBV7-9 | 14 | - | CASSLVVAKNIQYF | TGTGCCAGCAGCTTAGTCGTAGCCAAAAACATTCAGTACTTC
- | TRBJ1-1 | TRBV4-1 | 16 | - | CASSQDLIPPDTEAFF | TGCGCCAGCAGCCAAGATCTCATACCTCCGGACACTGAAGCTTTCTTT
TRBD1 | TRBJ2-5 | TRBV7-2 | 15 | - | CASSPGTANQETQYF | TGTGCCAGCAGCCCGGGGACAGCGAACCAAGAGACCCAGTACTTC
TRBD1 | TRBJ2-7 | TRBV6-1 | 14 | - | CASSRDRGQYEQYF | TGTGCCAGCAGTCGGGACAGGGGGCAGTACGAGCAGTACTTC
- | TRBJ1-1 | TRBV7-2 | 14 | - | CASSLMDSNTEAFF | TGTGCCAGCAGCTTAATGGACAGCAACACTGAAGCTTTCTTT
- | TRBJ2-5 | TRBV7-2 | 15 | - | CASSLGQGLQETQYF | TGTGCCAGCAGCTTAGGGCAGGGGCTCCAAGAGACCCAGTACTTC
- | TRBJ1-2 | TRBV6-4 | 14 | - | CASSRTPDSLGYTF | TGTGCCAGCAGCCGCACCCCCGACAGCTTAGGTTACACCTTC
- | TRBJ2-1 | TRBV7-9 | 14 | once | CASSLEAGSREQFF | TGTGCCAGCAGCTTAGAGGCGGGGTCTAGGGAGCAGTTCTTC
- | TRBJ1-1 | TRBV5-1 | 14 | - | CASSLAGGHTEAFF | TGCGCCAGCAGCTTGGCCGGAGGACACACTGAAGCTTTCTTT
TRBD1 | TRBJ1-1 | TRBV19 | 14 | - | CASSLQGAKSEAFF | TGTGCCAGTAGTCTTCAGGGGGCTAAGTCTGAAGCTTTCTTT
- | TRBJ1-4 | TRBV7-9 | 14 | - | CASSPTGYNEKLFF | TGTGCCAGCAGCCCGACAGGTTATAATGAAAAACTGTTTTTT
- | TRBJ2-2 | TRBV27 | 14 | - | CASKLRANTGELFF | TGTGCCAGCAAGCTCCGCGCGAACACCGGGGAGCTGTTTTTT
TRBD1 | TRBJ2-2 | TRBV2 | 14 | - | CASSRQGAVGELFF | TGTGCCAGCAGCCGACAGGGGGCGGTCGGGGAGCTGTTTTTT
- | TRBJ1-1 | TRBV6-1 | 15 | - | CASSESGLRNTEAFF | TGTGCCAGCAGTGAATCGGGACTGCGGAACACTGAAGCTTTCTTT
- | TRBJ2-7 | TRBV7-2 | 14 | - | CASSPGLEGYEQYF | TGTGCCAGCAGTCCGGGCCTCGAGGGCTACGAGCAGTACTTC
- | TRBJ2-2 | TRBV7-9 | 16 | once | CASSPAGGQGAGELFF | TGTGCCAGCAGCCCCGCGGGGGGACAGGGTGCCGGGGAGCTGTTTTTT
- | TRBJ2-1 | TRBV10-1 | 14 | - | CAITRVGGPNEQFF | TGCGCCATTACGAGGGTGGGCGGGCCTAATGAGCAGTTCTTC
- | TRBJ1-3 | TRBV6-5 | 13 | - | CASSEVGANTIYF | TGTGCCAGCAGTGAAGTTGGAGCAAACACCATATATTTT
- | TRBJ1-2 | TRBV27 | 15 | - | CASSFGGAGNYGYTF | TGTGCCAGCAGTTTTGGAGGGGCCGGGAACTATGGCTACACCTTC
- | TRBJ2-7 | TRBV7-9 | 14 | - | CASSSPSGSYEQYF | TGTGCCAGCAGCTCCCCTTCGGGATCCTACGAGCAGTACTTC
- | TRBJ2-6 | TRBV15 | 17 | - | CATSRGLQKEGANVLTF | TGTGCCACCAGCAGAGGACTCCAAAAGGAAGGGGCCAACGTCCTGACTTTC
TRBD1 | TRBJ1-2 | TRBV15 | 14 | - | CATSRDGAGGGYTF | TGTGCCACCAGCAGAGATGGGGCAGGGGGAGGCTACACCTTC
TRBD1 | TRBJ2-4 | TRBV18 | 16 | - | CASSLGTGLAKNIQYF | TGTGCCAGCTCACTAGGGACAGGGCTAGCCAAAAACATTCAGTACTTC
TRBD2 | TRBJ2-1 | TRBV25-1 | 15 | - | CASSEYTGGPYEQFF | TGTGCCAGCAGTGAATATACGGGAGGGCCCTATGAGCAGTTCTTC
TRBD2 | TRBJ2-1 | TRBV7-9 | 16 | - | CASSSELAGSYNEQFF | TGTGCCAGCAGCTCCGAACTAGCGGGAAGCTACAATGAGCAGTTCTTC
TRBD1 | TRBJ2-7 | TRBV15 | 18 | - | CATSRDEIFEQGAYEQYF | TGTGCCACCAGCAGAGATGAAATTTTTGAACAGGGGGCCTACGAGCAGTACTTC
- | TRBJ2-1 | TRBV6-6 | 11 | few | CASQGRVSRFF | TGTGCCTCCCAAGGTCGGGTCTCCCGCTTCTTC
TRBD1 | TRBJ2-7 | TRBV7-9 | 15 | - | CASSLEDRGIYEQYF | TGTGCCAGCAGCTTAGAGGACAGGGGGATCTACGAGCAGTACTTC
- | TRBJ1-2 | TRBV29-1 | 13 | - | CSAYPDRNYGYTF | TGCAGCGCCTACCCCGACAGGAACTATGGCTACACCTTC
TRBD1 | TRBJ2-1 | TRBV5-4 | 12 | - | CASSLQGTEQFF | TGTGCCAGCAGCTTACAGGGGACTGAGCAGTTCTTC
- | TRBJ2-1 | TRBV6-6 | 15 | - | CASTPAGTLNNEQFF | TGTGCCAGCACCCCGGCCGGGACACTTAACAATGAGCAGTTCTTC
TRBD1 | TRBJ1-5 | TRBV2 | 17 | - | CASSENPGQGNNQPQHF | TGTGCCAGCAGTGAAAATCCGGGACAGGGAAACAATCAGCCCCAGCATTTT
- | TRBJ2-7 | TRBV30 | 13 | - | CAWNPELAYEQYF | TGTGCCTGGAACCCCGAGTTAGCCTACGAGCAGTACTTC
- | TRBJ1-2 | TRBV15 | 13 | - | CATSKGVTVGYTF | TGTGCCACCAGCAAGGGGGTGACAGTTGGCTACACCTTC
- | TRBJ1-2 | TRBV29-1 | 12 | - | CSAGGGGGGYTF | TGCAGCGCAGGAGGGGGGGGAGGGGGCTACACCTTC
- | TRBJ2-7 | TRBV21-1 | 19 | - | CASSKKRPGGTGGTYEQYF | TGTGCCAGTAGCAAAAAACGCCCTGGGGGGACAGGGGGCACCTACGAGCAGTACTTC
TRBD2 | TRBJ2-7 | TRBV19 | 15 | - | CASSRLAGTSYEQYF | TGTGCCAGTAGCCGACTAGCGGGTACTTCCTACGAGCAGTACTTC
TRBD2 | TRBJ2-2 | TRBV2 | 15 | - | CASRAGLADTGELFF | TGTGCCAGCAGGGCGGGACTAGCAGACACCGGGGAGCTGTTTTTT
TRBD2 | TRBJ2-1 | TRBV10-1 | 16 | once | CASSDPTSGGYNEQFF | TGCGCCAGCAGTGACCCGACTAGCGGGGGCTACAATGAGCAGTTCTTC
TRBD2 | TRBJ2-5 | TRBV5-1 | 15 | - | CASSLESSGMETQYF | TGCGCCAGCAGCTTGGAGTCTAGCGGGATGGAGACCCAGTACTTC